This T cell receptor beta chain was obtained from a study of T-cell reconstitution after alpha-beta-depleted transplantation in children. Preparation of the TCRbeta library used unique molecular identifiers. MiXCR, run by TCRdb on the PCR reads, gives a single entry per CDR3 protein. The repertoire holds approximately 500,000 distinct CDR3 sequences, with approximately 30% as singletons. Trimming took 0 bases from V and 5 from J, leaving 9 bases between them. This CDR3 contains 14 residues. From germline, CDR1 is SGHRS and CDR2 YFSETQ. This receptor was identified in a boy in the first two years of life with Wiskott-Aldrich syndrome, due to receive a stem cell transplant. Here the sequenced sample was PBMCs, taken before TCRalphabeta/CD19-depleted stem cell transplant. J is TRBJ2-4 and V is TRBV5-1; perhaps TRBD1 as D (5 bases). The CDR3 nucleotides read TGCGCCAGCAGCTTGGCGGCCAGGGAAAACATTCAGTACTTC. Translation gives CASSLAARENIQYF.